This T cell receptor beta chain came from a study of OX40 agonist ivuxolimab in advanced cancers. Study details: Hepatocellular carcinoma, melanoma, renal cell or head and neck cancer occurred in dose-escalation patients. Previous treatment with anti-PD-1, anti-PD-L1 or anti-CTLA-4 therapy was allowed; under 50% had received some.

Sequencing used immunoSEQ multiplex PCR; TCRdb keeps in-frame clones, though not all of them. Of roughly 90,000 clones in the sample, approximately 90% are singletons; the top ten hold roughly 0.79%. A few counts support this clone. CDR1 is MGHDK, CDR2 SYGVNS, per germline. Trimming left V 5 bases short and J 3 bases short, with 10 bases between. The CDR3 is made up of 13 amino acids. The chain couples TRBV25-1 to TRBJ1-2; weak D call: TRBD1 (5 bases). This TCR was sampled from an adult with an advanced solid tumor such as melanoma, head and neck, liver or kidney cancer. The specimen was CD4+ or CD8+ T cells sorted from blood, collected in a trial of the OX40 agonist ivuxolimab. The CDR3 spells CASSRGIDYGYTF. The CDR3 DNA reads as TGTGCCAGCAGTCGGGGGATAGACTATGGCTACACCTTC.